These 10 T cell receptor beta chains were sequenced from one sample in a study of shared clonotypes between healthy human individuals. Generated by immunoSEQ multiplex PCR, the TCRdb table keeps only in-frame clones and is missing some. This table has about 2.4 million clones, approximately 94% appearing once. The sample consisted of naive CD4+ T cells from PBMCs. Stated subset: CD45RA+ positively selected. The receptor source for this set is a young man in good health. Some clones in this sample may be carry-over from other donors' samples.

This chain connects TRBV21-1 to TRBJ1-2. TRBV21-1 is recorded as a pseudogene. This CDR3 is 15 amino acids long. This CDR3 is CASNPTWQDHYGYTF. The CDR3 nucleotides read TGTGCCAGCAACCCGACGTGGCAGGACCACTATGGCTACACCTTC.

V and J are TRBV2 and TRBJ2-7; D ambiguous. The V end lost 0 bases, the J end lost 10 bases, and 13 bases lay between the germline ends. The CDR3 runs to 13 residues. The V gene's germline CDR1 is SNHLY and CDR2 FYNNEI. The CDR3 here is CASSEALRVGQYF. The CDR3 region has the DNA TGTGCCAGCAGTGAAGCGCTTAGGGTAGGTCAGTACTTC.

In this sample, this clone turned up a few times. CDR3 sequence (DNA): TGTGCCAGCAGGGGGGGGGACCCCAATCAGCCCCAGCATTTT. This translates into CASRGGDPNQPQHF. This rearrangement joins TRBV6-6 to TRBJ1-5; possibly TRBD1 for D (5 bases). The V gene lost 6 bases and the J gene lost 3 bases, with 12 bases spanning the gap. This CDR3 is 14 amino acids long. In germline, CDR1 is MNHNY, CDR2 SVGAGI (reference sequence).

The chain combines TRBV7-9 with TRBJ2-1; perhaps TRBD2 as D (6 bases). The CDR3 is made up of 17 amino acids. Trimming took off 4 bases at V and 3 bases at J, with 19 bases between the two ends. Germline loops: CDR1 SEHNR, CDR2 FQNEAQ (reference sequence). CDR3 DNA sequence: TGTGCCAGCAGCTCATCGCCATACGGGAGAGGCTACAATGAGCAGTTCTTC. It yields the protein CASSSSPYGRGYNEQFF. The full variable domain, in which reference TRBV7-9 and TRBJ2-1 provide the parts outside the CDR3, is DTGVSQNPRHKITKRGQNVTFRCDPISEHNRLYWYRQTLGQGPEFLTYFQNEAQLEKSRLLSDRFSAERPKGSFSTLEIQRTEQGDSAMYLCASSSSPYGRGYNEQFFGPGTRLTVL.

The genes are TRBV5-4 and TRBJ2-2; D unresolved. The germline V gene encodes CDR1 SGHNT and CDR2 YYREEE (reference sequence). With 0 bases removed from V and 1 base from J, the gap between germline ends came to 4 bases. This CDR3 has 14 amino acids. CDR3 sequence (DNA): TGTGCCAGCAGCTTGGTTGTGAACACCGGGGAGCTGTTTTTT. Its protein is CASSLVVNTGELFF.

This clone showed up just once. The same CDR3 also results from other DNA sequences found in this sample. The V and J genes are TRBV9 and TRBJ2-1; either TRBD1 or TRBD2 may fit D (5 bases each). Germline V gene lookup returns CDR1 SGDLS and CDR2 YYNGEE. The CDR3 covers 15 residues. The germline V and J ends were trimmed by 0 bases and 2 bases, with 9 bases remaining between them. The CDR3 reads CASSVVTGPYNEQFF. The CDR3 nucleotides are TGTGCCAGCAGCGTAGTCACGGGACCCTACAATGAGCAGTTCTTC.

The chain carries TRBV5-6 and TRBJ1-2; D unresolved. This CDR3 comprises 14 residues. CDR1 SGHDT and CDR2 YYEEEE come from the germline V gene. V was trimmed by 5 bases and J by 8 bases, leaving 19 bases between them. For the CDR3, the DNA is TGTGCCAGCAGTAGGAATCGGCGGGATGGAGGCTACACCTTC. Translation: CASSRNRRDGGYTF.

This chain joins TRBV18 and TRBJ2-2, with D perhaps matching TRBD1 or TRBD2 (5 bases each). The CDR3 consists of 16 residues. V lost 3 bases and J 6 bases, leaving 17 bases between the germline ends. The germline CDR1 and CDR2 sequences are KGHSH and LQKENI. CDR3 DNA sequence: TGTGCCAGCTCACCGATACGACAGACTACACCCGGGGAGCTGTTTTTT. Its protein product is CASSPIRQTTPGELFF.

The chain has TRBV5-1 and TRBJ2-7, with 8 nucleotides matching TRBD2. Germline V CDR1 and CDR2: SGHRS, YFSETQ. This CDR3 region has 16 residues. V was clipped by 2 bases and J by 0 bases; unmatched bases: 7. CDR3 DNA sequence: TGCGCCAGCAGCTTAAAAACCGGGACTAGCTCCTACGAGCAGTACTTC. The encoded protein is CASSLKTGTSSYEQYF.

The gene calls are TRBV9 and TRBJ2-5, with D possibly being TRBD1 (6 bases). The CDR3 sequence is 15 residues long. Germline lookup yields CDR1 SGDLS and CDR2 YYNGEE. Trimming cost V 0 bases and J 1 base, with 10 bases left between them. CDR3 sequence: CASSVGSRGQETQYF. CDR3 sequence (DNA): TGTGCCAGCAGCGTAGGCTCCAGGGGCCAAGAGACCCAGTACTTC. The variable domain in full, completed from reference TRBV9 and TRBJ2-5, reads DSGVTQTPKHLITATGQRVTLRCSPRSGDLSVYWYQQSLDQGLQFLIQYYNGEERAKGNILERFSAQQFPDLHSELNLSSLELGDSALYFCASSVGSRGQETQYFGPGTRLLVL.